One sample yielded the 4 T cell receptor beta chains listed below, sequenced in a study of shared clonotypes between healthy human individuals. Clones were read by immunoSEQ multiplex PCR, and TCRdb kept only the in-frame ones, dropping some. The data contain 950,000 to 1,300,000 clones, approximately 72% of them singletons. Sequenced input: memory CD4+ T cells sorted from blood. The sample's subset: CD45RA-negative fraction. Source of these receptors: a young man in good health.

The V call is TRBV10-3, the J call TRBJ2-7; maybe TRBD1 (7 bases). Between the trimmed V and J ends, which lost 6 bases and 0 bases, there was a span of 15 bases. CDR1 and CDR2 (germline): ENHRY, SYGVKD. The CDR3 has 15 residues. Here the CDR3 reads CAIRQARDSSYEQYF. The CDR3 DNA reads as TGTGCCATCAGACAAGCGCGGGACAGCTCCTACGAGCAGTACTTC.

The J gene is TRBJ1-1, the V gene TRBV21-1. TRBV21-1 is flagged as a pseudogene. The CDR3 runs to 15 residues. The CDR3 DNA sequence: TGTGCCAGCAGCAAGGAGTTTCCCTGGAACACTGAAGCTTTCTTT. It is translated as CASSKEFPWNTEAFF.

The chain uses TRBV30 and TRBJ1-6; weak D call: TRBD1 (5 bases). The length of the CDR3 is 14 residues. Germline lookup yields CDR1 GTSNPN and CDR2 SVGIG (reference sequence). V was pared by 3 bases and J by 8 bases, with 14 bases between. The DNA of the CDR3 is TGTGCCTGGAGACCACGGGGGTCTGATTCACCCCTCCACTTT. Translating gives CAWRPRGSDSPLHF. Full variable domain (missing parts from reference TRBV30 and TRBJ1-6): SQTIHQWPATLVQPVGSPLSLECTVEGTSNPNLYWYRQAAGRGLQLLFYSVGIGQISSEVPQNLSASRPQDRQFILSSKKLLLSDSGFYLCAWRPRGSDSPLHFGNGTRLTVT.

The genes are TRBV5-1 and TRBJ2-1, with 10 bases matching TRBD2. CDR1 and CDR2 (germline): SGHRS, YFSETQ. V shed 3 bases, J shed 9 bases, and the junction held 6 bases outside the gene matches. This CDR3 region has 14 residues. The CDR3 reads CASSSTSGAIEQFF. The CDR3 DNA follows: TGCGCCAGCAGCTCTACTAGCGGGGCCATTGAGCAGTTCTTC.